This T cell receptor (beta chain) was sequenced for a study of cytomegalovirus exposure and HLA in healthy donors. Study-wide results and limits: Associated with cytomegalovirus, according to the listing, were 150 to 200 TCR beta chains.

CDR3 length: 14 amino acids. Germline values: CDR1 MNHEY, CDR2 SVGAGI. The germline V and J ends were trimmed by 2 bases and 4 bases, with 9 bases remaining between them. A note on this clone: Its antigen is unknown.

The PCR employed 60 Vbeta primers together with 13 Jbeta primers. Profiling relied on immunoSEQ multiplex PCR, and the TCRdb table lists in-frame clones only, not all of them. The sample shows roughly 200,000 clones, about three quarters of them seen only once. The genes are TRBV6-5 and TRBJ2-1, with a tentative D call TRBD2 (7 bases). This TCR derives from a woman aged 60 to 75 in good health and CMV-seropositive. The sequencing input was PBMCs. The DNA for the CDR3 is TGTGCCAGCAGTTACGGGGGGGCGTACAATGAGCAGTTCTTC. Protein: CASSYGGAYNEQFF.